This TCR beta chain comes out of a study of beta chain features in type 1 diabetes. A CD45RO/CCR7/CD25/CD127/CD95/CD27 panel sorted naive, central memory, regulatory and stem cell-like memory CD4+ cells. Of the isolated RNA, all was reverse transcribed, and so the sequenced material was expressed TCRB transcripts. Naive, central memory and regulatory T cell samples came to a mean of around 3.3 million reads. The assay was immunoSEQ multiplex PCR, and TCRdb's table has in-frame clones only and misses some. Seen here are approximately 470,000 clones, about 30% observed once, and the top ten hold around 0.065%. The germline gives CDR1 SEHNR, CDR2 FQNEAQ (reference sequence). V was clipped by 3 bases and J by 6 bases; unmatched bases: 6. The length of the CDR3 is 14 residues. Of note for this clone: Its antigen remains unknown.

Findings and caveats of the study: A pattern of fewer insertions and more deletions at VDJ junctions was seen in type 1 diabetes patients.

The V call is TRBV7-9, the J call TRBJ2-7, with 9 bases fitting TRBD1. Source material: naive CD4+ T cells from blood. The TCR originated in a man between 18 and 29 years old in good health. The CDR3 coding sequence is TGTGCCAGCAGCTTCCGGGACAGGGAGGGCGAGCAGTACTTC. Encoded protein: CASSFRDREGEQYF.